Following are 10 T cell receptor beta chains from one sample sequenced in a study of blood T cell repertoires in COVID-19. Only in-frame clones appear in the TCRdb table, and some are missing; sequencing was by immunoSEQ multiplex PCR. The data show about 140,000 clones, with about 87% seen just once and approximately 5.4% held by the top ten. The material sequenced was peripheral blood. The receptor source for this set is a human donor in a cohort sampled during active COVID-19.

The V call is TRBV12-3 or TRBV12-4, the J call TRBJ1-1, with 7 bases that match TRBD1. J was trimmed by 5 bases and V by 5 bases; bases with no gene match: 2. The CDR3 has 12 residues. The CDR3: CASSPGGTEAFF. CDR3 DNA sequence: TGTGCCAGCAGTCCAGGGGGGACTGAAGCTTTCTTT.

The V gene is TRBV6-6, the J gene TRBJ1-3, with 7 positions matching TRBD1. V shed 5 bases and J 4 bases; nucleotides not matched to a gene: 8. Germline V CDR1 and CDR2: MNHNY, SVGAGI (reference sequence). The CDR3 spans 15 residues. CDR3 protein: CASSQQGLRGNTIYF. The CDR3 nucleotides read TGTGCCAGCAGTCAACAGGGGCTTCGAGGAAACACCATATATTTT.

CDR3 sequence (DNA): TGTGCCAGCAGCTTAGGAGGGACAAGGCGGTCTAACTATGGCTACACCTTC. Amino acid sequence: CASSLGGTRRSNYGYTF. This chain links TRBV7-2 with TRBJ1-2; D is perhaps TRBD1 (6 bases). Germline V gene lookup returns CDR1 SGHTA and CDR2 FQGNSA. The CDR3 has 17 residues. V gave up 1 base and J gave up 0 bases, with 15 bases separating them.

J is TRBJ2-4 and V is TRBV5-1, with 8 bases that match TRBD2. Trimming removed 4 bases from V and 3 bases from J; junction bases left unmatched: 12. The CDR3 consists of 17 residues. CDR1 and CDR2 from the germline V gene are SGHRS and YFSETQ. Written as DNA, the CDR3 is TGCGCCAGCAGCCCGTCTCGGGAGGGCCAGGGCAAAAACATTCAGTACTTC. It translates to CASSPSREGQGKNIQYF.

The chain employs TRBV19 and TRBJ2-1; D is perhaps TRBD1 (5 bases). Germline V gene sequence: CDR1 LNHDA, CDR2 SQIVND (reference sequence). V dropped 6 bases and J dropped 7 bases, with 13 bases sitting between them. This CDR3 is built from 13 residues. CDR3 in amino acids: CASSVGPGNEQFF. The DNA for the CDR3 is TGTGCCAGTAGCGTTGGGCCAGGGAATGAGCAGTTCTTC. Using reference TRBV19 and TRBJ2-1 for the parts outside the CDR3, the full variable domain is DGGITQSPKYLFRKEGQNVTLSCEQNLNHDAMYWYRQDPGQGLRLIYYSQIVNDFQKGDIAEGYSVSREKKESFPLTVTSAQKNPTAFYLCASSVGPGNEQFFGPGTRLTVL.

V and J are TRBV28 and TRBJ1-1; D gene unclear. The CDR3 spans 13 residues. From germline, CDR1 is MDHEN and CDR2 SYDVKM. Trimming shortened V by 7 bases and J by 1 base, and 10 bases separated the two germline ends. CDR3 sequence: CASNGRGNTEAFF. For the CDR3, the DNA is TGTGCCAGCAATGGGCGGGGGAACACTGAAGCTTTCTTT.

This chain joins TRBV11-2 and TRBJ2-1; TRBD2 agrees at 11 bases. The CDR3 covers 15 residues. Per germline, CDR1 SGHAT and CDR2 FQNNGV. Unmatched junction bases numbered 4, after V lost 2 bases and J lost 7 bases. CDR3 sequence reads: CASSLKLAGDNEQFF. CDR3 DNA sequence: TGTGCCAGCAGCTTAAAACTAGCGGGGGATAATGAGCAGTTCTTC.

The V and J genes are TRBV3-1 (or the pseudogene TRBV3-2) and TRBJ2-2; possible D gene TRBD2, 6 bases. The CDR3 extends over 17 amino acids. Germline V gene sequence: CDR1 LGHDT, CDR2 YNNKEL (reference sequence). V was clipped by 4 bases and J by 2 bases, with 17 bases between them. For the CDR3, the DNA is TGTGCCAGCAGCCCAGCGGGTGGGGCGGGCAACACCGGGGAGCTGTTTTTT. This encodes CASSPAGGAGNTGELFF.

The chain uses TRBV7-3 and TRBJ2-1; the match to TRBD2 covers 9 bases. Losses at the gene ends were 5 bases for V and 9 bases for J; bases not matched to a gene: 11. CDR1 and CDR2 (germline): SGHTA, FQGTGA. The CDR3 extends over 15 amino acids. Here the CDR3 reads CASSHGDSGSLEQFF. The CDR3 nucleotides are TGTGCCAGCAGCCATGGTGATAGCGGGAGCCTTGAGCAGTTCTTC.

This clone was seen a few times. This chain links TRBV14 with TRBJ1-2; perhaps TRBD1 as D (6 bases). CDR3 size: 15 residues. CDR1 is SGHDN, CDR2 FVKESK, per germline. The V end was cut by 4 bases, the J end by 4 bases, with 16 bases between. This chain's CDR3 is CASSLTVDSIYGYTF. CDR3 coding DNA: TGTGCCAGCAGCCTGACGGTGGACAGTATCTATGGCTACACCTTC.